The clone carrying this TCR beta chain was seen repeatedly, ten times or more. Its specificity is not known. These data belong to a study of early T cells in non-severe SARS-CoV-2 infection. Study background: The input, bulk RNA from unsorted whole blood, was sequenced, and chains were unpaired.

Points from the study as a whole: VDJdb-based matching was biased toward anti-spike CD8 responses and missed private and CD4 specificities.

V lost 3 bases and J 4 bases, leaving 9 bases between the germline ends. This CDR3 region has 13 residues. Germline CDR1 SGHVS, CDR2 FQNEAQ. Attached unique molecular identifiers marked individual cDNA molecules. TCRdb re-analysed the 5' RACE reads in MiXCR, keeping a single row per CDR3 protein. In the table there are approximately 69,000 distinct CDR3 sequences, roughly 10% of which are singletons. This chain links TRBV7-8 with TRBJ1-1; D call uncertain. The receptor was derived from an adult who was a healthcare worker with PCR-confirmed SARS-CoV-2 infection or an uninfected control (not recorded which). The sequencing sample was made of whole blood. The CDR3 is CASSFGEVTEAFF. The CDR3 nucleotides are TGTGCCAGCAGCTTTGGGGAGGTCACTGAAGCTTTCTTT.